This is a list of T cell receptor beta chains from one sample in a study of T-cell memory formation after mild COVID-19. MiXCR was run by TCRdb on the 5' RACE reads, yielding one entry per CDR3 protein. The sample includes 210,000 or so distinct CDR3 sequences, 27% of them seen just once. The sequencing sample was made of PBMCs or a T cell subset sorted from them (not recorded which). The source is an adult woman who had mild COVID-19 (a few samples of this study predate the infection). Cell type and time point are not known. CDR3s include the opening cysteine and the closing phenylalanine or tryptophan. D genes are given only for firm matches.

j_gene: TRBJ1-5
d_gene: -
v_gene: TRBV11-2
CDR3aa: CASSLGGDMGQPQHF

j_gene: TRBJ1-1
d_gene: -
v_gene: TRBV27
CDR3aa: CASRVLRNTEAFF

j_gene: TRBJ2-1
d_gene: TRBD1
v_gene: TRBV2
CDR3aa: CASSWDRARYNEQFF

j_gene: TRBJ2-5
d_gene: -
v_gene: TRBV5-1
CDR3aa: CASSFHLRPGPSEETQYF

j_gene: TRBJ1-2
d_gene: TRBD1
v_gene: TRBV25-1
CDR3aa: CASSTGGNYGYTF

j_gene: TRBJ2-2
d_gene: TRBD2
v_gene: TRBV20-1
CDR3aa: CSGAAGETGELFF

j_gene: TRBJ1-5
d_gene: -
v_gene: TRBV28
CDR3aa: CASRSTGNNQPQHF

j_gene: TRBJ2-3
d_gene: TRBD2
v_gene: TRBV3-1
CDR3aa: CASSPGRGADTQYF

j_gene: TRBJ2-5
d_gene: -
v_gene: TRBV5-1
CDR3aa: CASSLVPGPQETQYF

j_gene: TRBJ1-5
d_gene: TRBD1
v_gene: TRBV6-1
CDR3aa: CASARSPGQSNQPQHF

j_gene: TRBJ2-1
d_gene: TRBD2
v_gene: TRBV4-1
CDR3aa: CASSHIAGGPNEQFF

j_gene: TRBJ1-4
d_gene: TRBD1
v_gene: TRBV5-6
CDR3aa: CASSHGTGDEKLFF

j_gene: TRBJ2-2
d_gene: -
v_gene: TRBV9
CDR3aa: CASRGDTTNTGELFF

j_gene: TRBJ2-1
d_gene: -
v_gene: TRBV24-1
CDR3aa: CATSDPLAGYSYNEQFF

j_gene: TRBJ2-2
d_gene: -
v_gene: TRBV7-9
CDR3aa: CASSLDISNPGELFF

j_gene: TRBJ2-5
d_gene: -
v_gene: TRBV20-1
CDR3aa: CSGIGVKETQYF

j_gene: TRBJ2-3
d_gene: -
v_gene: TRBV5-6
CDR3aa: CASSLEKGSWGTDTQYF

j_gene: TRBJ1-5
d_gene: -
v_gene: TRBV20-1
CDR3aa: CSAKGNSNQPQHF

j_gene: TRBJ2-5
d_gene: TRBD2
v_gene: TRBV6-5
CDR3aa: CASSYMAGASETQYF

j_gene: TRBJ2-7
d_gene: TRBD2
v_gene: TRBV5-1
CDR3aa: CASSLDLATSGAAVSYEQYF

j_gene: TRBJ2-3
d_gene: -
v_gene: TRBV27
CDR3aa: CASSLGVEDTQYF

j_gene: TRBJ1-5
d_gene: -
v_gene: TRBV12-5
CDR3aa: CASGLEPSQPQHF

j_gene: TRBJ2-3
d_gene: -
v_gene: TRBV5-1
CDR3aa: CASRERADTQYF

j_gene: TRBJ2-3
d_gene: -
v_gene: TRBV5-1
CDR3aa: CASSLRGTDDTQYF

j_gene: TRBJ2-7
d_gene: -
v_gene: TRBV29-1
CDR3aa: CSVKDGSSYEQYF

j_gene: TRBJ1-1
d_gene: -
v_gene: TRBV7-8
CDR3aa: CASSVNRGGAFF

j_gene: TRBJ1-3
d_gene: -
v_gene: TRBV5-5
CDR3aa: CASSFNGIAGNTIYF

j_gene: TRBJ1-5
d_gene: -
v_gene: TRBV5-4
CDR3aa: CASSLGLDSNQPQHF

j_gene: TRBJ2-1
d_gene: TRBD2
v_gene: TRBV4-1
CDR3aa: CASSQAGGGNEQFF

j_gene: TRBJ2-1
d_gene: TRBD2
v_gene: TRBV4-1
CDR3aa: CASSQGPGGLAFGEQFF

j_gene: TRBJ2-1
d_gene: TRBD2
v_gene: TRBV6-6
CDR3aa: CDSSWASGGSSYNEQFF

j_gene: TRBJ2-2
d_gene: -
v_gene: TRBV12-3/TRBV12-4
CDR3aa: CASTNREYGELFF

j_gene: TRBJ2-7
d_gene: TRBD1
v_gene: TRBV20-1
CDR3aa: CSAPGQGNIGNEQYF

j_gene: TRBJ2-1
d_gene: TRBD2
v_gene: TRBV30
CDR3aa: CAWSVLAGEHNEQFF

j_gene: TRBJ2-5
d_gene: -
v_gene: TRBV21-1
CDR3aa: CASSSGTSGMKTQYF

j_gene: TRBJ2-5
d_gene: -
v_gene: TRBV20-1
CDR3aa: CSARFSGTMGETQYF

j_gene: TRBJ1-4
d_gene: TRBD1
v_gene: TRBV5-1
CDR3aa: CASSPRGTAFNEKLFF

j_gene: TRBJ2-7
d_gene: TRBD2
v_gene: TRBV12-3/TRBV12-4
CDR3aa: CASSLGGGVHEQYF

j_gene: TRBJ2-1
d_gene: TRBD1
v_gene: TRBV6-2/TRBV6-3
CDR3aa: CASRPPGTGGNEQFF

j_gene: TRBJ1-4
d_gene: TRBD1
v_gene: TRBV2
CDR3aa: CASSSLGQGAGKLFF

j_gene: TRBJ2-7
d_gene: -
v_gene: TRBV5-1
CDR3aa: CASSFQRGTYEQYF

j_gene: TRBJ1-2
d_gene: -
v_gene: TRBV20-1
CDR3aa: CSARRGTYGYTF

j_gene: TRBJ2-5
d_gene: -
v_gene: TRBV4-3
CDR3aa: CASSQDEGTETQYF

j_gene: TRBJ1-1
d_gene: -
v_gene: TRBV7-2
CDR3aa: CASKMGHSNTEAFF

j_gene: TRBJ2-5
d_gene: -
v_gene: TRBV5-1
CDR3aa: CASSQTGEETQYF

j_gene: TRBJ2-2
d_gene: -
v_gene: TRBV6-2/TRBV6-3
CDR3aa: CASSYEGYGELFF

j_gene: TRBJ2-1
d_gene: TRBD2
v_gene: TRBV20-1
CDR3aa: CSALGTSGRERSEQFF

j_gene: TRBJ2-7
d_gene: TRBD2
v_gene: TRBV10-3
CDR3aa: CAISALTSGRTYEQYF

j_gene: TRBJ2-5
d_gene: TRBD2
v_gene: TRBV3-1
CDR3aa: CASSLIAGGLHETQYF